Each of the 6 T cell receptor beta chains below was sequenced from the same sample in a study of cytomegalovirus exposure and HLA in healthy donors. The PCR ran on 60 Vbeta and 13 Jbeta primers. The repertoire was sequenced with immunoSEQ multiplex PCR; TCRdb's copy has only in-frame clones and lacks some. The top ten clones hold more than 2.5% of a sample with about 160,000 clones, approximately 74% of them seen once. Specimen: PBMCs. These receptors were taken from a woman in her twenties or thirties in good health and CMV-seronegative.

The chain employs TRBV19 and TRBJ2-7; perhaps TRBD2 as D (6 bases). V dropped 4 bases and J dropped 3 bases, with 16 bases sitting between them. This CDR3 spans 15 amino acids. Germline lookup yields CDR1 LNHDA and CDR2 SQIVND (reference sequence). The CDR3 loop is CASSRTTEGGYEQYF. DNA of the CDR3: TGTGCCAGTAGTAGAACCACTGAGGGAGGCTACGAGCAGTACTTC.

V and J are TRBV6-4 and TRBJ2-1; 16 nucleotides match TRBD2. V was clipped by 6 bases and J by 5 bases; unmatched bases: 7. This CDR3 contains 17 residues. Per the germline V gene, CDR1 is MRHNA and CDR2 is SNTAGT. In DNA, the CDR3 is TGTGCCAGCAGCGGGACTAGCGGGGGGGATTTGGACAATGAGCAGTTCTTC. It codes for CASSGTSGGDLDNEQFF.

The rearrangement links TRBV19 to TRBJ1-2; D gene ambiguous. The germline V gene encodes CDR1 LNHDA and CDR2 SQIVND (reference sequence). V lost 3 bases to trimming and J lost 3 bases, with 11 bases between them. This CDR3 spans 14 amino acids. CDR3 bases: TGTGCCAGTAGTATCCGCGACAAGCACTATGGCTACACCTTC. This gives the protein CASSIRDKHYGYTF. Full variable domain (missing parts from reference TRBV19 and TRBJ1-2): DGGITQSPKYLFRKEGQNVTLSCEQNLNHDAMYWYRQDPGQGLRLIYYSQIVNDFQKGDIAEGYSVSREKKESFPLTVTSAQKNPTAFYLCASSIRDKHYGYTFGSGTRLTVV.

This chain links TRBV29-1 with TRBJ1-1, with D maybe TRBD1 (6 bases). CDR3 size: 13 residues. The germline V gene encodes CDR1 SQVTM and CDR2 ANQGSEA. V gave up 4 bases and J gave up 10 bases, with 19 bases separating them. Here the CDR3 reads CSVVDGGRRGAFF. CDR3 nucleotide sequence: TGCAGCGTTGTCGATGGGGGCCGTAGAGGAGCTTTCTTT.

This clone was observed once. CDR3 nucleotides: TGCAGCGTCACCGGGACACTGTCGTTATTCGAGCAGTACTTC. As protein: CSVTGTLSLFEQYF. The chain is built from TRBV29-1 and TRBJ2-7; tentatively, D is TRBD1 (6 bases). This CDR3 has 14 residues. Looked up from germline, CDR1 is SQVTM and CDR2 is ANQGSEA. The V end lost 6 bases, the J end lost 6 bases, and 21 bases lay between the germline ends.

The chain recombines TRBV5-1 with TRBJ2-2; no clear D. This CDR3 region has 15 residues. Looked up from germline, CDR1 is SGHRS and CDR2 is YFSETQ. V was pared by 5 bases and J by 4 bases, with 15 bases between. DNA of the CDR3: TGCGCCAGCAGACAACGAGGCAGATCCACCGGGGAGCTGTTTTTT. This translates into CASRQRGRSTGELFF.